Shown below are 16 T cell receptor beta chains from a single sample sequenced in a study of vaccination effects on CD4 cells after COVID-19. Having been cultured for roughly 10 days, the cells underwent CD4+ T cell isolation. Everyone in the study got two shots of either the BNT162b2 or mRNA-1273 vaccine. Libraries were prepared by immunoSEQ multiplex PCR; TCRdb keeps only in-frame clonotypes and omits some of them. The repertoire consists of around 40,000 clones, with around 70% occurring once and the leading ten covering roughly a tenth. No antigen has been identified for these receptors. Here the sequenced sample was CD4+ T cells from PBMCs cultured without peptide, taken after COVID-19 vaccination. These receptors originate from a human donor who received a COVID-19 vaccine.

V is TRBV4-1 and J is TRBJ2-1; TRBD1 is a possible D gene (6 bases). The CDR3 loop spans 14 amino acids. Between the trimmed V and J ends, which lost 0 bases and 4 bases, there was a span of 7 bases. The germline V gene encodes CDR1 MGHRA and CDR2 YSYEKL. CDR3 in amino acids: CASSQEQGYNEQFF. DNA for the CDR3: TGCGCCAGCAGCCAAGAACAGGGATACAATGAGCAGTTCTTC.

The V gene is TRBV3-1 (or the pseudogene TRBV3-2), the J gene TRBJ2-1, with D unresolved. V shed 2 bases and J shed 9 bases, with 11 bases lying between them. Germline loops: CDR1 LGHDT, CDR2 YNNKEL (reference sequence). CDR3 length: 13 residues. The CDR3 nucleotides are TGTGCCAGCAGCCAAACCTCTCGGGCTGAGCAGTTCTTC. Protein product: CASSQTSRAEQFF.

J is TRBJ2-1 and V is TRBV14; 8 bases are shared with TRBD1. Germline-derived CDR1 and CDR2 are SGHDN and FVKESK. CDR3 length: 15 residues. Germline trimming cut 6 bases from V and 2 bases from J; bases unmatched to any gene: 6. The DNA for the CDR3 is TGTGCCAGCAGGCCAGACAGGGGCGCCTACAATGAGCAGTTCTTC. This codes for CASRPDRGAYNEQFF.

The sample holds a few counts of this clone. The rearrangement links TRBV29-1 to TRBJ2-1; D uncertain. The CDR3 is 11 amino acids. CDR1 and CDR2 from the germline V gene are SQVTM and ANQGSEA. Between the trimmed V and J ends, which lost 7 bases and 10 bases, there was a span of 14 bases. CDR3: CSAERLQEQFF. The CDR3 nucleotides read TGCAGCGCCGAGAGGCTCCAGGAGCAGTTCTTC.

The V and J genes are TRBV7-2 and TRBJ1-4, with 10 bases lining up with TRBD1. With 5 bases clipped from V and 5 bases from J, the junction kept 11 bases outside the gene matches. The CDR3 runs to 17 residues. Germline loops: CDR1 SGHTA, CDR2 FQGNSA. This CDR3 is CASSLGQGITMNEKLFF. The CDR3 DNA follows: TGTGCCAGCAGCCTGGGACAGGGGATAACGATGAATGAAAAACTGTTTTTT. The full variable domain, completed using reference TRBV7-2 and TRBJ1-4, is GAGVSQSPSNKVTEKGKDVELRCDPISGHTALYWYRQSLGQGLEFLIYFQGNSAPDKSGLPSDRFSAERTGGSVSTLTIQRTQQEDSAVYLCASSLGQGITMNEKLFFGSGTQLSVL.

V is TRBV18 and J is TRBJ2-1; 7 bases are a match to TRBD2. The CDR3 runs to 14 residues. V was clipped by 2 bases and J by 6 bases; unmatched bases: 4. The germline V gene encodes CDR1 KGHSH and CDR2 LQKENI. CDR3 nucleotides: TGTGCCAGCTCACCAGGGGACTACAGCAATGAGCAGTTCTTC. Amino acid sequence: CASSPGDYSNEQFF.

CDR3 residues: CASRASGRSFYEQYF. The CDR3 region has the DNA TGTGCCAGTCGAGCGTCAGGACGGAGTTTCTACGAGCAGTACTTC. The J gene is TRBJ2-7, the V gene TRBV19; D is unclear. Per the germline V gene, CDR1 is LNHDA and CDR2 is SQIVND (reference sequence). The CDR3 is 15 amino acids. Trimming removed 8 bases from V and 3 bases from J, with 20 bases in between.

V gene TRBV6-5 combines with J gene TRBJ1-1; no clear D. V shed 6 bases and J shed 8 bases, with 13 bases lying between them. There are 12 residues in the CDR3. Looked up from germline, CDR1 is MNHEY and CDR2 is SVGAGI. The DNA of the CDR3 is TGTGCCAGCAGCCCCCACCGGCAGGAAGCTTTCTTT. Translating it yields CASSPHRQEAFF.

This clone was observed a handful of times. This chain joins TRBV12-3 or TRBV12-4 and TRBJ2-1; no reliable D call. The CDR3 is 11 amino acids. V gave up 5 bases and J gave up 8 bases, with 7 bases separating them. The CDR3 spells CASSIQYEQFF. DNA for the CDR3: TGTGCCAGCAGTATACAATATGAGCAGTTCTTC.

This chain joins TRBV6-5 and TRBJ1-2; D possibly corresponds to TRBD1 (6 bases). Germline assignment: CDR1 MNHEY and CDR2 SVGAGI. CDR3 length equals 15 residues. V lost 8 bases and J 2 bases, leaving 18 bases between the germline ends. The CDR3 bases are TGTGCCAGCGCCACTCACAGGGATGCAAACTATGGCTACACCTTC. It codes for CASATHRDANYGYTF.

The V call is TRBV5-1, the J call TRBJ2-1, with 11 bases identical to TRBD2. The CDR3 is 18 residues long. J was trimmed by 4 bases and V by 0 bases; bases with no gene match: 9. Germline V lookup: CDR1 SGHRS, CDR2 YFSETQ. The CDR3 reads CASSLVGVGTSGYNEQFF. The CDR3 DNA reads TGCGCCAGCAGCTTGGTGGGGGTCGGGACTAGCGGATACAATGAGCAGTTCTTC.

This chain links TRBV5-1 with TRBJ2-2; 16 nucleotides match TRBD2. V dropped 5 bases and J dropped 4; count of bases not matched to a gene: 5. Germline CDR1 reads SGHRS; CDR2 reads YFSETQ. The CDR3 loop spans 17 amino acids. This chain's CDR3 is CASSGTSGGASTGELFF. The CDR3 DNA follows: TGCGCCAGCAGTGGGACTAGCGGGGGGGCAAGCACCGGGGAGCTGTTTTTT.

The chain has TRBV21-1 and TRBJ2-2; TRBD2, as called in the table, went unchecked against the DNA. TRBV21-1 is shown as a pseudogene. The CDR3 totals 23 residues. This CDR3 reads CASKEGGRAENQRESGNTGELFF. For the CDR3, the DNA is TGTGCCAGCAAAGAGGGCGGGAGAGCGGAGAATCAAAGAGAGTCGGGGAACACCGGGGAGCTGTTTTTT.

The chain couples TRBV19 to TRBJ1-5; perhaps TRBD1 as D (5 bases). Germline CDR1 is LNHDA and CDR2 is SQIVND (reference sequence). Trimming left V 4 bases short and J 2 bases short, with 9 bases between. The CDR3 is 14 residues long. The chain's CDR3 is CASSTVGGNQPQHF. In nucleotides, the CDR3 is TGTGCCAGTAGTACGGTGGGGGGCAATCAGCCCCAGCATTTT.

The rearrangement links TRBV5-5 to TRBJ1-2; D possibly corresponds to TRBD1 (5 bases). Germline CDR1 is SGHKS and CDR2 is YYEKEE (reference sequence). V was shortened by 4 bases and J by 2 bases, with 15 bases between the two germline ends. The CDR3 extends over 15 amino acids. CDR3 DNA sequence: TGTGCCAGCAGCCCGATGGGGACGGGGAACTATGGCTACACCTTC. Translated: CASSPMGTGNYGYTF.

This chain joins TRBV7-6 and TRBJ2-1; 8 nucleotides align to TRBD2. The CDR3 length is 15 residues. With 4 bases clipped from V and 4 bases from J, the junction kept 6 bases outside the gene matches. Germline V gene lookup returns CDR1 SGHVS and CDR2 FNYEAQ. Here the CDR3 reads CASSSERGLYNEQFF. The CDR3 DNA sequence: TGTGCCAGCAGCTCCGAGCGGGGGCTTTACAATGAGCAGTTCTTC.